This entry is about one T cell receptor (beta chain). Antigen unknown. This sample was taken from a study of beta chain features in type 1 diabetes. At the level of the study: Cell yields, age and gender were similar between patients and healthy donors. Whole-study results and caveats: Patients with Type 1 diabetes showed moderately but significantly shorter TCRB CDR3s in all four CD4+ subsets. These data did not resolve whether HLA type affects TCRB rearrangement. Although PCR might favor shorter templates, it would do so equally in patients and controls.

Sorting of CD4+ naive, central memory, regulatory and stem cell-like memory cells was performed via CD45RO/CCR7/CD25/CD127/CD95/CD27. As every portion of the isolated RNA was reverse transcribed, the sequencing read expressed TCRB transcripts. This table comes from immunoSEQ multiplex PCR, and its TCRdb copy is limited to in-frame clones, with some not included. The sample has under 130,000 clones, roughly 28% seen once. Germline loops: CDR1 MNHNY, CDR2 SVGAGI (reference sequence). This CDR3 spans 11 amino acids. V lost 2 bases to trimming and J lost 8 bases, with 3 bases between them. The source of this sequence is a woman aged 18-35 years with type 1 diabetes. The chain links TRBV6-6 to TRBJ1-4; D is undetermined. The sequencing sample was made of central memory CD4+ T cells from blood. CDR3 in DNA: TGTGCCAGCAGTTACCGGGAAAAACTGTTTTTT. It encodes CASSYREKLFF.